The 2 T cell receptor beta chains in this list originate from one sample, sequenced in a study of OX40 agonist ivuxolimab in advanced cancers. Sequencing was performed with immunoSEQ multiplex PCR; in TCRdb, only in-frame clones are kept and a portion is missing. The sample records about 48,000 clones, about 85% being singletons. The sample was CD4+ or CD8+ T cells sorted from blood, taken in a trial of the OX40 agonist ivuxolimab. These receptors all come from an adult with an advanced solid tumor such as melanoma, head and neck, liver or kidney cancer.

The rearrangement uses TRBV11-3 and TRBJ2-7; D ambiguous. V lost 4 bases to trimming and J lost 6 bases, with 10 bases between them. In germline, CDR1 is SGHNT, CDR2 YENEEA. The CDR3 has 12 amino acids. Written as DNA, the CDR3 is TGTGCCAGCAGCTCCTATACCGGCGAGCAGTACTTC. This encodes CASSSYTGEQYF. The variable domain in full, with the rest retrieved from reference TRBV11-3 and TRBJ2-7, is EAGVVQSPRYKIIEKKQPVAFWCNPISGHNTLYWYLQNLGQGPELLIRYENEEAVDDSQLPKDRFSAERLKGVDSTLKIQPAELGDSAVYLCASSSYTGEQYFGPGTRLTVT.

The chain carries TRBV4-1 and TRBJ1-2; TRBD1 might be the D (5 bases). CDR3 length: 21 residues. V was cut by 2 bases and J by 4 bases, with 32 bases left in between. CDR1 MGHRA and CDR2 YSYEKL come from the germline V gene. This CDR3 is CASSQRPNGQGGETSFYGYTF. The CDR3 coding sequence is TGCGCCAGCAGCCAACGCCCCAATGGGCAGGGCGGGGAAACCTCCTTCTATGGCTACACCTTC.